This TCR beta chain came from a study of T cell repertoires in cytomegalovirus infection. For the study at large: A matching HLA type, together with CMV infection, was signaled by public TCR beta signatures. Study-wide results and caveats: CMV carriers having the relevant HLA were flagged by cumulative public TCR beta family frequency. In two of eight donors, the top clonotype was HLA-C-restricted CMV-specific.

As concerns this clonotype: No antigen is known for it.

CDR3 length: 14 residues. Germline CDR1 MNHNY, CDR2 SVGAGI (reference sequence). V was trimmed by 4 bases and J by 4 bases, leaving 14 bases between them. MiXCR, run by TCRdb on the reads, gives a single entry per CDR3 protein. The table includes a few hundred thousand distinct CDR3 sequences, 9.5% detected once. The rearrangement links TRBV6-6 to TRBJ2-7; tentative D call: TRBD2 (5 bases). The sequenced sample consisted of PBMCs. The TCR comes from a human donor in good health (CMV status not recorded). Some clones in this sample may be carry-over from other donors' samples. CDR3 in DNA: TGTGCCAGCAGTTTGGTGGGAGAGTTGTACGAGCAGTACTTC. Translating gives CASSLVGELYEQYF.